This T cell receptor (beta chain) comes out of a study of preoperative IRX-2 immunotherapy in early breast cancer. Treatment in this sample: preoperative locoregional IRX-2 cytokine immunotherapy. Samples came from a phase Ib trial of preoperative locoregional IRX-2 cytokine immunotherapy. The J segment lost 6 bases and the V segment lost 6 bases, leaving 3 bases of the junction unmatched. The germline gives CDR1 MNHGY, CDR2 SAAAGT. CDR3 length equals 15 residues. Method: immunoSEQ multiplex PCR; TCRdb's copy keeps in-frame clones and lacks some. The table includes about 7,700 clones, 70% to 90% detected once.

The chain joins TRBV6-8 to TRBJ2-2; the match to TRBD2 covers 14 bases. This receptor was taken from a human donor with breast cancer. The sample here was tumor tissue, taken after IRX-2 immunotherapy. The chain's CDR3 is CASRPGLAGAGELFF. CDR3 sequence (DNA): TGTGCCAGCAGACCGGGACTAGCGGGGGCCGGGGAGCTGTTTTTT.